Listed below are T cell receptor beta chains from one sample, sequenced in a study of T-cell memory formation after mild COVID-19. Each CDR3 protein is one row after TCRdb ran MiXCR on the 5' RACE reads. The sample includes about 360,000 distinct CDR3 sequences, around an eighth of them seen just once. The sequenced material came from PBMCs or a T cell subset sorted from them (not recorded which). These receptors were collected from a man between 18 and 35 years old who had mild COVID-19 (a few samples of this study predate the infection). Cell type and time point are not known. Each CDR3 is given with its conserved first and last residue. Fields, in order: clone size, D gene, V gene, J gene, CDR3 protein, CDR3 DNA. A D gene is named only where the DNA matches it firmly. Clone size is shown for a subset of rows, as once, few, many or a class of expanded clone.

clone_size: few; d_call: NA; v_call: TRBV9; j_call: TRBJ2-2; cdr3_aa: CASSVEGGSSGELFF; cdr3_nt: TGTGCCAGCAGCGTAGAGGGGGGGAGTTCCGGGGAGCTGTTTTTT
clone_size: few; d_call: TRBD1; v_call: TRBV20-1; j_call: TRBJ2-6; cdr3_aa: CSPSSTGTGGPGSGANVLTF; cdr3_nt: TGCAGCCCTTCATCAACCGGGACAGGGGGTCCGGGCTCTGGGGCCAACGTCCTGACTTTC
clone_size: few; d_call: NA; v_call: TRBV5-5; j_call: TRBJ1-2; cdr3_aa: CASSREGYGYTF; cdr3_nt: TGTGCCAGCAGCCGAGAGGGGTATGGCTACACCTTC
clone_size: many; d_call: TRBD2; v_call: TRBV6-4; j_call: TRBJ2-5; cdr3_aa: CASSLTSGGKETQYF; cdr3_nt: TGTGCCAGCAGCCTAACTAGCGGGGGAAAAGAGACCCAGTACTTC
clone_size: NA; d_call: TRBD1; v_call: TRBV20-1; j_call: TRBJ1-5; cdr3_aa: CSAPAGQGIIVPQHF; cdr3_nt: TGCAGTGCACCGGCAGGACAGGGAATAATTGTGCCCCAGCATTTT
clone_size: NA; d_call: NA; v_call: TRBV4-1; j_call: TRBJ2-7; cdr3_aa: CASSQADSYEQYF; cdr3_nt: TGCGCCAGCAGCCAAGCGGACAGCTACGAGCAGTACTTC
clone_size: NA; d_call: NA; v_call: TRBV6-1; j_call: TRBJ2-3; cdr3_aa: CASSDRGQTDTQYF; cdr3_nt: TGTGCCAGCAGTGACAGGGGCCAAACAGATACGCAGTATTTT
clone_size: once; d_call: TRBD1; v_call: TRBV6-5; j_call: TRBJ1-5; cdr3_aa: CASSPGGGGNQPQHF; cdr3_nt: TGTGCCAGCAGCCCCGGAGGGGGCGGCAATCAGCCCCAGCATTTT
clone_size: NA; d_call: TRBD2; v_call: TRBV7-2; j_call: TRBJ2-1; cdr3_aa: CASRRLAGYNEQFF; cdr3_nt: TGTGCCAGCAGGCGACTAGCGGGTTACAATGAGCAGTTCTTC
clone_size: NA; d_call: TRBD2; v_call: TRBV6-5; j_call: TRBJ2-1; cdr3_aa: CASRRSGGSHNEQFF; cdr3_nt: TGTGCCAGCAGGCGTAGCGGGGGGTCTCACAATGAGCAGTTCTTC
clone_size: NA; d_call: NA; v_call: TRBV9; j_call: TRBJ2-5; cdr3_aa: CASSVGEGIETQYF; cdr3_nt: TGTGCCAGCAGCGTCGGAGAGGGGATAGAGACCCAGTACTTC
clone_size: NA; d_call: NA; v_call: TRBV20-1; j_call: TRBJ2-5; cdr3_aa: CSGGNIGRRETQYF; cdr3_nt: TGCAGTGGCGGAAATATTGGGCGGCGAGAGACCCAGTACTTC
clone_size: few; d_call: NA; v_call: TRBV5-1; j_call: TRBJ1-4; cdr3_aa: CASSFGGQANEKLFF; cdr3_nt: TGCGCCAGCAGCTTCGGGGGGCAGGCTAATGAAAAACTGTTTTTT
clone_size: few; d_call: NA; v_call: TRBV20-1; j_call: TRBJ2-3; cdr3_aa: CSAKRQVSTDTQYF; cdr3_nt: TGCAGTGCTAAGAGACAGGTTAGCACAGATACGCAGTATTTT
clone_size: NA; d_call: NA; v_call: TRBV7-6; j_call: TRBJ1-6; cdr3_aa: CASSLDGIAPLHF; cdr3_nt: TGTGCCAGCAGCTTAGACGGAATCGCACCCCTCCACTTT
clone_size: NA; d_call: NA; v_call: TRBV7-2; j_call: TRBJ1-6; cdr3_aa: CASSLAAGVGSPLHF; cdr3_nt: TGTGCCAGCAGCTTAGCGGCAGGGGTTGGTTCACCCCTCCACTTT
clone_size: few; d_call: NA; v_call: TRBV15; j_call: TRBJ2-2; cdr3_aa: CATSSAGSSPPSNTGELFF; cdr3_nt: TGTGCCACCAGCTCTGCCGGTAGTTCTCCTCCCTCGAACACCGGGGAGCTGTTTTTT
clone_size: NA; d_call: NA; v_call: TRBV7-2; j_call: TRBJ2-3; cdr3_aa: CASSLGLGGATDTQYF; cdr3_nt: TGTGCCAGCAGCTTAGGCTTAGGGGGAGCGACAGATACGCAGTATTTT
clone_size: NA; d_call: NA; v_call: TRBV6-5; j_call: TRBJ2-1; cdr3_aa: CASSRPSGYNNEQFF; cdr3_nt: TGTGCCAGCAGCCGCCCCAGCGGGTACAACAATGAGCAGTTCTTC
clone_size: NA; d_call: TRBD1; v_call: TRBV19; j_call: TRBJ2-7; cdr3_aa: CASSISQDRVYEQYF; cdr3_nt: TGTGCCAGTAGTATAAGCCAGGACAGGGTCTACGAGCAGTACTTC
clone_size: few; d_call: TRBD1; v_call: TRBV5-1; j_call: TRBJ2-7; cdr3_aa: CASSFVGGGDEQYF; cdr3_nt: TGCGCCAGCAGCTTTGTAGGGGGCGGCGACGAGCAGTACTTC